The 20 T cell receptor beta chains below all came from one sample that was sequenced in a study of OX40 agonist ivuxolimab in advanced cancers. The assay was immunoSEQ multiplex PCR, and TCRdb's table has in-frame clones only and misses some. The sample lists over 40,000 clones, around four fifths occurring once. The sample in question was CD4+ or CD8+ T cells sorted from blood, obtained in a trial of the OX40 agonist ivuxolimab. The origin of the receptors is an adult with an advanced solid tumor such as melanoma, head and neck, liver or kidney cancer.

In this sample, this clone turned up once. The CDR3 DNA is TGTGCCAGCAGCCCTAGCGTTGGGAATGAGCAGTTCTTC. It encodes CASSPSVGNEQFF. The rearrangement uses TRBV11-3 and TRBJ2-1, with a possible D match to TRBD2 (6 bases). V shed 5 bases and J shed 7 bases, with 12 bases lying between them. Germline V gives CDR1 SGHNT, CDR2 YENEEA. The CDR3 loop spans 13 amino acids.

V gene TRBV11-2 combines with J gene TRBJ2-7; D call uncertain. The V and J ends lost 2 bases and 4 bases respectively, with 6 bases between them. Germline V lookup: CDR1 SGHAT, CDR2 FQNNGV. This CDR3 region has 12 residues. The chain's CDR3 is CASSLYRYEQYF. CDR3 coding DNA: TGTGCCAGCAGCTTATACAGATACGAGCAGTACTTC.

This sequence joins TRBV4-3 and TRBJ2-7, with D unclear. The germline V gene has CDR1 LGHNA and CDR2 YSLEER. The V end lost 0 bases, the J end lost 6 bases, and 15 bases lay between the germline ends. The CDR3 loop spans 15 amino acids. The CDR3 DNA follows: TGCGCCAGCAGCCAAGATCACCTAATCATGGGCGAGCAGTACTTC. Amino acid sequence: CASSQDHLIMGEQYF.

This clone was seen a handful of times. This chain links TRBV18 with TRBJ1-2, with 7 bases identical to TRBD1. CDR3 size: 15 residues. Unmatched junction bases numbered 7, after V lost 4 bases and J lost 2 bases. CDR1 and CDR2 from the germline V gene are KGHSH and LQKENI. Written as DNA, the CDR3 is TGTGCCAGCTCACTCGACAGGGCGCCCAACTATGGCTACACCTTC. Protein product: CASSLDRAPNYGYTF.

This chain links TRBV5-4 with TRBJ2-5, with 10 nucleotides matching TRBD2. Germline V gives CDR1 SGHNT, CDR2 YYREEE (reference sequence). V lost 0 bases, J lost 5 bases, and 7 bases stayed unmatched. The CDR3 length is 16 residues. CDR3 residues: CASSLASSGSFETQYF. For the CDR3, the DNA is TGTGCCAGCAGCTTGGCATCTAGCGGGAGTTTCGAGACCCAGTACTTC.

V and J are TRBV28 and TRBJ1-1; D gene unclear. Germline V CDR1 and CDR2: MDHEN, SYDVKM. The CDR3 has 12 residues. V was trimmed by 4 bases and J by 7 bases, leaving 10 bases between them. CDR3 sequence: CASSSRRSEAFF. CDR3 in DNA: TGTGCCAGCAGTTCTCGACGGAGTGAAGCTTTCTTT.

The gene calls are TRBV19 and TRBJ2-1, with 8 positions matching TRBD1. From germline, CDR1 is LNHDA and CDR2 SQIVND (reference sequence). J gave up 1 base and V 1 base, and 18 bases lay outside the gene matches. The CDR3 has 21 amino acids. Here the CDR3 DNA reads TGTGCCAGTAGTATAGGGAGGAGGGACAGGTTAAGGCCATTTTCCTACAATGAGCAGTTCTTC. Protein product: CASSIGRRDRLRPFSYNEQFF.

The rearrangement links TRBV6-6 to TRBJ2-7, with D possibly TRBD1 on 5 matching bases. Germline-derived CDR1 and CDR2 are MNHNY and SVGAGI (reference sequence). V lost 2 bases, J lost 4 bases, and 9 bases lay in between. There are 13 residues in the CDR3. The CDR3 is CASSYDRTYEQYF. CDR3 DNA sequence: TGTGCCAGCAGTTACGACAGAACATACGAGCAGTACTTC.

The chain is built from TRBV10-3 and TRBJ2-7, with D possibly being TRBD1 (6 bases). Germline assignment: CDR1 ENHRY and CDR2 SYGVKD. CDR3 length equals 13 residues. Trimming removed 4 bases from V and 4 bases from J, with 11 bases in between. The CDR3 DNA reads as TGTGCCATCAGTGCCACAGGGCCGTACGAGCAGTACTTC. It yields the protein CAISATGPYEQYF.

The chain has TRBV19 and TRBJ1-2; TRBD1 matches at 8 bases. The CDR3 extends over 16 amino acids. Per germline, CDR1 LNHDA and CDR2 SQIVND (reference sequence). With 8 bases clipped from V and 5 bases from J, the junction kept 16 bases outside the gene matches. DNA of the CDR3: TGTGCCAGTCCCATAAGAGGGGCAGACAGGGGTTATGGCTACACCTTC. It codes for CASPIRGADRGYGYTF.

The chain is built from TRBV7-6 and TRBJ1-1, with D possibly matching TRBD1 (6 bases). V was trimmed by 2 bases and J by 1 base, leaving 8 bases between them. Germline V gene lookup returns CDR1 SGHVS and CDR2 FNYEAQ. There are 14 residues in the CDR3. The CDR3 DNA reads TGTGCCAGCAGCTTACGGACAGCGAACACTGAAGCTTTCTTT. Its translation: CASSLRTANTEAFF.

This chain connects TRBV5-6 to TRBJ2-3; 7 bases align to TRBD2. Looked up from germline, CDR1 is SGHDT and CDR2 is YYEEEE. There are 15 residues in the CDR3. Trimming at V came to 1 base and at J to 6 bases, leaving 8 bases not matched to a gene. For the CDR3, the DNA is TGTGCCAGCAGCTTGTTGGTGGGAGGGCCCGATACGCAGTATTTT. It yields the protein CASSLLVGGPDTQYF.

The chain links TRBV5-6 to TRBJ1-2, with D tentatively TRBD1 (6 bases). Deletions cut 4 bases from V and 6 bases from J, with 19 bases between. The CDR3 covers 15 residues. Germline V gene sequence: CDR1 SGHDT, CDR2 YYEEEE. The CDR3 reads CASSLPQGGLNGYTF. The CDR3 DNA sequence: TGTGCCAGCAGCCTTCCACAGGGAGGGTTGAATGGCTACACCTTC.

Only one count was recorded for this clone. The genes are TRBV13 and TRBJ2-5, with D possibly matching TRBD2 (6 bases). The V gene's germline CDR1 is PRHDT and CDR2 FYEKMQ (reference sequence). The length of the CDR3 is 15 residues. The V gene lost 3 bases and the J gene lost 1 base, with 12 bases spanning the gap. CDR3 sequence reads: CASSFLWDSQETQYF. The CDR3 DNA reads TGTGCCAGCAGCTTCCTCTGGGACTCCCAAGAGACCCAGTACTTC.

The rearrangement joins TRBV6-5 to TRBJ1-2; no definite D call. V was trimmed by 0 bases and J by 7 bases, leaving 15 bases between them. The germline CDR1 and CDR2 sequences are MNHEY and SVGAGI. The CDR3 consists of 15 residues. CDR3 residues: CASSYSKPSDRGYTF. In DNA, the CDR3 is TGTGCCAGCAGTTACTCGAAACCCTCTGACCGTGGCTACACCTTC.

The gene calls are TRBV30 and TRBJ2-1, with D possibly TRBD2 on 5 matching bases. The CDR3 loop spans 14 amino acids. Per the germline V gene, CDR1 is GTSNPN and CDR2 is SVGIG (reference sequence). Trimming took off 2 bases at V and 4 bases at J, with 12 bases between the two ends. CDR3: CAWSPLAFYNEQFF. CDR3 DNA sequence: TGTGCCTGGAGTCCCCTAGCCTTTTACAATGAGCAGTTCTTC.

This clone was seen just once. The rearrangement joins TRBV5-1 to TRBJ2-1; 8 bases agree with TRBD1. Germline CDR1 and CDR2: SGHRS and YFSETQ. The J segment lost 4 bases and the V segment lost 4 bases, leaving 7 bases of the junction unmatched. CDR3 length: 15 residues. The CDR3 protein is CASSLDGQGYNEQFF. In DNA form, the CDR3 reads TGCGCCAGCAGCCTCGACGGACAGGGTTACAATGAGCAGTTCTTC.

The chain couples TRBV7-6 to TRBJ2-5, with 10 bases that match TRBD1. The CDR3 loop spans 15 amino acids. Trimming at V came to 5 bases and at J to 5 bases, leaving 8 bases not matched to a gene. Per germline, CDR1 SGHVS and CDR2 FNYEAQ. CDR3 in amino acids: CASSPRQGAGETQYF. In nucleotides, the CDR3 is TGTGCCAGCAGCCCTCGACAGGGGGCGGGGGAGACCCAGTACTTC.

The chain carries TRBV5-1 and TRBJ1-1; D uncertain. Trimming took off 4 bases at V and 7 bases at J, with 14 bases between the two ends. The CDR3 length is 13 residues. Germline values: CDR1 SGHRS, CDR2 YFSETQ. The CDR3 nucleotides read TGCGCCAGCAGCCCCTTTTTGAACGGTGAAGCTTTCTTT. Translated, it gives CASSPFLNGEAFF.

The J gene is TRBJ1-2, the V gene TRBV11-2, with D perhaps TRBD1 (5 bases). Germline loops: CDR1 SGHAT, CDR2 FQNNGV. The CDR3 consists of 15 residues. With 1 base removed from V and 8 bases from J, the gap between germline ends came to 17 bases. The DNA for the CDR3 is TGTGCCAGCAGCTTAGTCGGGCAGGGTCTGGTCGGCTACACCTTC. This gives the protein CASSLVGQGLVGYTF.